Described below is a single TCR beta chain sequence and its context. This sample is drawn from a study of blood T cell repertoires in COVID-19. Overall study: The United States, Italy and Spain were the sources of the acute and convalescent COVID-19 samples.

Under the authors' procedure: Reference gene primers were amplified, and this amplification served to estimate nucleated cell counts. Some clones are missing from TCRdb's copy, which holds only in-frame ones; the method was immunoSEQ multiplex PCR. V, J and clone size derive from that table, while D and trimming were established from the DNA sequence. Of about 50,000 clones detected, about 87% appear once; the ten largest clones hold 9.5% to 15%. The CDR3 sequence is 11 residues long. Germline-derived CDR1 and CDR2 are SNHLY and FYNNEI. V was pared by 8 bases and J by 5 bases, with 7 bases between. This chain joins TRBV2 and TRBJ2-4; the D gene is possibly TRBD1 (6 bases). This receptor was obtained from a human donor with active COVID-19. The donor label of this sample is uncertain. Sequencing was done on a sample of peripheral blood. The CDR3 sequence is CASRTENIQYF. Here the CDR3 DNA reads TGTGCCAGCCGGACAGAAAACATTCAGTACTTC.